One sample yielded the 21 T cell receptor beta chains listed below, sequenced in a study of blood T cell repertoires in COVID-19. Only in-frame clones appear in the TCRdb table, and some are missing; sequencing was by immunoSEQ multiplex PCR. Seen here are approximately 110,000 clones, 88% observed once, and the top ten hold 0.7% to 0.9%. The material sequenced was peripheral blood. These receptor sequences come from a woman in her 50s with active or convalescent COVID-19.

The chain joins TRBV3-1 (or the pseudogene TRBV3-2) to TRBJ2-5, with D maybe TRBD2 (6 bases). V dropped 3 bases and J dropped 5 bases, with 19 bases sitting between them. Germline V gives CDR1 LGHDT, CDR2 YNNKEL (reference sequence). The CDR3 spans 16 residues. The CDR3 DNA reads as TGTGCCAGCAGCCACGGTCTAGCGAGGTTTGGGGAGACCCAGTACTTC. Translating gives CASSHGLARFGETQYF.

The rearrangement joins TRBV7-9 to TRBJ2-1; a possible D gene is TRBD2 (6 bases). V was shortened by 5 bases and J by 10 bases, with 15 bases between the two germline ends. CDR1 and CDR2 (germline): SEHNR, FQNEAQ (reference sequence). CDR3 length: 13 residues. CDR3 nucleotide sequence: TGTGCCAGCAGCCCATTGACTAGTTACGAGCAGTTCTTC. Protein product: CASSPLTSYEQFF.

The V call is TRBV27, the J call TRBJ1-4; TRBD1 is a possible D gene (5 bases). The V end was cut by 4 bases, the J end by 0 bases, with 9 bases between. The V gene's germline CDR1 is MNHEY and CDR2 SMNVEV (reference sequence). This CDR3 has 15 amino acids. CDR3 residues: CASSSGPATNEKLFF. CDR3 DNA sequence: TGTGCCAGCAGTTCAGGGCCTGCAACTAATGAAAAACTGTTTTTT.

The chain is built from TRBV9 and TRBJ2-3, with 11 nucleotides matching TRBD1. V was clipped by 2 bases and J by 3 bases; unmatched bases: 11. The germline CDR1 and CDR2 sequences are SGDLS and YYNGEE. CDR3 size: 18 residues. For the CDR3, the DNA is TGTGCCAGCAGCGTGCCTGCCAGTTGGGACAGGGGGACAGATACGCAGTATTTT. This gives the protein CASSVPASWDRGTDTQYF.

The chain recombines TRBV4-1 with TRBJ2-5; 7 bases map to TRBD2. J lost 5 bases, V lost 8 bases, and 5 bases had no gene match. Germline V CDR1 and CDR2: MGHRA, YSYEKL. This CDR3 has 12 residues. This CDR3 is CASGRGDETQYF. The CDR3 DNA follows: TGCGCCAGCGGGAGGGGAGATGAGACCCAGTACTTC.

J is TRBJ2-3 and V is TRBV27, with 10 positions matching TRBD2. This CDR3 is built from 17 residues. The V gene's germline CDR1 is MNHEY and CDR2 SMNVEV (reference sequence). The ends lost 4 bases at V and 1 base at J; junction bases unmatched: 8. In DNA form, the CDR3 reads TGTGCCAGCAGTTCCGTGGGGCTAGCGGGAGGCACAGATACGCAGTATTTT. It is translated as CASSSVGLAGGTDTQYF.

V and J are TRBV6-5 and TRBJ1-2; 9 bases map to TRBD1. The CDR3 consists of 14 residues. Germline CDR1 and CDR2: MNHEY and SVGAGI. V shed 6 bases and J 8 bases; nucleotides not matched to a gene: 10. Written as DNA, the CDR3 is TGTGCCAGCAGGCCAACAGGGGGCGCGGGGGGCTACACCTTC. This gives the protein CASRPTGGAGGYTF.

The J gene is TRBJ2-5, the V gene TRBV2; D gene ambiguous. The CDR3 runs to 11 residues. Germline V gives CDR1 SNHLY, CDR2 FYNNEI. Trimming stripped 6 bases from V and 2 bases from J, with 4 bases between. CDR3 coding DNA: TGTGCCAGCAGCCGGCAAGAGACCCAGTACTTC. Protein sequence: CASSRQETQYF. Drawing the rest from reference TRBV2 and TRBJ2-5, the complete variable domain is EPEVTQTPSHQVTQMGQEVILRCVPISNHLYFYWYRQILGQKVEFLVSFYNNEISEKSEIFDDQFSVERPDGSNFTLKIRSTKLEDSAMYFCASSRQETQYFGPGTRLLVL.

This chain joins TRBV21-1 and TRBJ2-1; TRBD1, as called in the table, went unchecked against the DNA. TRBV21-1 is labeled a pseudogene. This CDR3 contains 16 residues. In DNA form, the CDR3 reads TGTGCCAGCGCTTTTCACGGACAGGGAGCCTACAATGAGCAGTTCTTC. Translation: CASAFHGQGAYNEQFF.

The rearrangement uses TRBV27 and TRBJ1-5, with 7 bases aligning to TRBD1. Germline values: CDR1 MNHEY, CDR2 SMNVEV (reference sequence). The CDR3 runs to 14 residues. With 5 bases clipped from V and 7 bases from J, the junction kept 8 bases outside the gene matches. The CDR3 reads CASSQRQGWQPQHF. CDR3 nucleotide sequence: TGTGCCAGCAGTCAGCGACAGGGCTGGCAGCCCCAGCATTTT.

The J gene is TRBJ2-5, the V gene TRBV4-2; D uncertain. This CDR3 is 13 amino acids long. V lost 1 base, J lost 5 bases, and 8 bases lay in between. Germline lookup yields CDR1 LGHNA and CDR2 YNFKEQ. CDR3 sequence reads: CASSQVGLETQYF. The CDR3 DNA reads TGTGCCAGCAGCCAAGTCGGGTTGGAGACCCAGTACTTC.

This clone was seen a handful of times. The genes are TRBV7-2 and TRBJ2-7; D gene unclear. There are 14 residues in the CDR3. The germline V gene encodes CDR1 SGHTA and CDR2 FQGNSA. V was shortened by 1 base and J by 2 bases, with 9 bases between the two germline ends. DNA for the CDR3: TGTGCCAGCAGCTTAGTGGCACCAGCCTACGAGCAGTACTTC. This sequence encodes CASSLVAPAYEQYF.

This rearrangement joins TRBV29-1 to TRBJ1-1; possible D gene TRBD1, 6 bases. The CDR3 spans 15 residues. Germline CDR1 is SQVTM and CDR2 is ANQGSEA. V dropped 3 bases and J dropped 0 bases, with 14 bases sitting between them. The CDR3 here is CSVEGRDTLNTEAFF. The CDR3 DNA reads as TGCAGCGTTGAGGGCCGGGACACCTTGAACACTGAAGCTTTCTTT. Filled out from reference TRBV29-1 and TRBJ1-1, the complete variable domain reads SAVISQKPSRDICQRGTSLTIQCQVDSQVTMMFWYRQQPGQSLTLIATANQGSEATYESGFVIDKFPISRPNLTFSTLTVSNMSPEDSSIYLCSVEGRDTLNTEAFFGQGTRLTVV.

The chain employs TRBV11-1 and TRBJ2-7; TRBD1 aligns across 8 bases. The germline V gene encodes CDR1 SGHAT and CDR2 FQDESV (reference sequence). V lost 8 bases to trimming and J lost 0 bases; unmatched junction nucleotides: 6. The CDR3 extends over 14 amino acids. The CDR3 DNA reads as TGTGCCAGCTCTCGGACAGGGCACTCCTACGAGCAGTACTTC. Residues: CASSRTGHSYEQYF.

The CDR3 DNA reads TGTGCCAGCCGAAAAAGGGGTGCCAATGAGCAGTTCTTC. Translating it yields CASRKRGANEQFF. V is TRBV5-6 and J is TRBJ2-1; maybe TRBD1 (5 bases). The V end lost 7 bases, the J end lost 6 bases, and 14 bases lay between the germline ends. CDR3 length: 13 amino acids. Germline CDR1 and CDR2: SGHDT and YYEEEE.

V is TRBV30 and J is TRBJ2-5; possibly TRBD1 for D (5 bases). CDR3 length equals 13 residues. V dropped 0 bases and J dropped 5 bases, with 10 bases sitting between them. CDR1 is GTSNPN and CDR2 is SVGIG in the germline V gene (reference sequence). The CDR3 DNA sequence: TGTGCCTGGAGTGTCATGACAGCGGAGACCCAGTACTTC. The encoded protein is CAWSVMTAETQYF.

CDR3 loop: CASSLTGPGNTIYF. In DNA form, the CDR3 reads TGTGCCAGCAGTTTAACAGGACCTGGAAACACCATATATTTT. The rearrangement links TRBV27 to TRBJ1-3, with D maybe TRBD1 (5 bases). Germline CDR1 MNHEY, CDR2 SMNVEV (reference sequence). The CDR3 covers 14 residues. The germline V and J ends were trimmed by 2 bases and 2 bases, with 7 bases remaining between them.

This rearrangement joins TRBV27 to TRBJ2-3, with TRBD2 matching over 8 bases. Per germline, CDR1 MNHEY and CDR2 SMNVEV (reference sequence). J lost 4 bases, V lost 6 bases, and 15 bases had no gene match. The CDR3 runs 17 residues. The CDR3 nucleotides are TGTGCCAGCAGCACGGATAGCGGGAAGGCGGGCCCAGATACGCAGTATTTT. It is translated as CASSTDSGKAGPDTQYF.

Here the CDR3 DNA reads TGTGCCAGCAGTAGAGGGATGAACACTGAAGCTTTCTTT. This encodes CASSRGMNTEAFF. J is TRBJ1-1 and V is TRBV12-3 or TRBV12-4; unclear D gene. The CDR3 extends over 13 amino acids. Trimming took off 5 bases at V and 0 bases at J, with 7 bases between the two ends.

The chain has TRBV6-2 or TRBV6-3 and TRBJ2-2, with 8 bases matching TRBD1. Germline V gene data show CDR1 as MNHEY and CDR2 as SVGEGT. CDR3 size: 17 residues. Trimming at V came to 6 bases and at J to 3 bases, leaving 12 bases not matched to a gene. The CDR3 nucleotides read TGTGCCAGCAGCCCTAACCTACCAGGGGGCCACACCGGGGAGCTGTTTTTT. The encoded protein is CASSPNLPGGHTGELFF.

V gene TRBV2 combines with J gene TRBJ2-1; D gene uncertain. Germline assignment: CDR1 SNHLY and CDR2 FYNNEI. Between the trimmed V and J ends, which lost 5 bases and 10 bases, there was a span of 12 bases. The CDR3 is 12 amino acids. The CDR3 loop is CASSYSLWEQFF. DNA of the CDR3: TGTGCCAGCAGTTATAGCCTTTGGGAGCAGTTCTTC.